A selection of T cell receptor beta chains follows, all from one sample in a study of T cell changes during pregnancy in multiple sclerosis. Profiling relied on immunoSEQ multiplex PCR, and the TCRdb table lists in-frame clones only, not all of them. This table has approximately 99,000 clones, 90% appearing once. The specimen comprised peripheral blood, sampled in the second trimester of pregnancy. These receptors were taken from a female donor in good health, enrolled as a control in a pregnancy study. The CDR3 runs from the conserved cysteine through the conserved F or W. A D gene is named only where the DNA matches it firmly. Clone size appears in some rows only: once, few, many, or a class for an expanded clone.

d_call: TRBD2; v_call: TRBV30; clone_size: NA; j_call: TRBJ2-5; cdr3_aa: CAWRALRLADYQETQYF; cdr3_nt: TGTGCCTGGAGGGCCCTAAGACTAGCGGATTACCAAGAGACCCAGTACTTC
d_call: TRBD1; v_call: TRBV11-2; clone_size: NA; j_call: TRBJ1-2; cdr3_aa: CASSVDRDYGYTF; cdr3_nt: TGTGCCAGCAGCGTAGACAGGGACTATGGCTACACCTTC
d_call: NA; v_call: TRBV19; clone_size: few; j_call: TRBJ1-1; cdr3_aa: CASSWGSRGTEAFF; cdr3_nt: TGTGCCAGCAGTTGGGGTTCCCGGGGCACTGAAGCTTTCTTT
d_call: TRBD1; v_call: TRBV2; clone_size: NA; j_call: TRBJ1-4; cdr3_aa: CASSTSGQGNEKLFF; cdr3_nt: TGTGCCAGCAGTACCTCGGGACAGGGGAATGAAAAACTGTTTTTT
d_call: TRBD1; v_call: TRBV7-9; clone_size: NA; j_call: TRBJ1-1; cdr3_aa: CASSLGQQNTEAFF; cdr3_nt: TGTGCCAGCAGCTTGGGACAGCAGAACACTGAAGCTTTCTTT
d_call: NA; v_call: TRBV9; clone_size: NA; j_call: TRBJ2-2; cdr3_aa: CASSISEATGTGELFF; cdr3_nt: TGTGCCAGCAGCATAAGCGAGGCGACAGGTACCGGGGAGCTGTTTTTT
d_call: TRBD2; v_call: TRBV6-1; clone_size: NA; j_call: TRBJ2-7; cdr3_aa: CASSPQGGGYEQYF; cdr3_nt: TGTGCCAGCAGTCCCCAAGGCGGGGGCTACGAGCAGTACTTC
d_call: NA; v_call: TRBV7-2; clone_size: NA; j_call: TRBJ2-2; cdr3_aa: CASSLVGVNTGELFF; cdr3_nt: TGTGCCAGCAGCTTAGTGGGAGTTAACACCGGGGAGCTGTTTTTT
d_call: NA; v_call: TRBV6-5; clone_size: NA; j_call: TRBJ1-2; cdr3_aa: CASSYSPVVRYGYTF; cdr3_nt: TGTGCCAGCAGTTACTCGCCGGTGGTACGGTATGGCTACACCTTC
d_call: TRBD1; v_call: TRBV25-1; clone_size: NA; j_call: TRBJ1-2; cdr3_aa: CASSDPAHAGGYGYTF; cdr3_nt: TGTGCCAGCAGTGATCCTGCGCACGCAGGGGGCTATGGCTACACCTTC
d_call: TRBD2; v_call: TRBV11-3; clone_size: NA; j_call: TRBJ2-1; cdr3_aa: CASSADGTRDNNEQFF; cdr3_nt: TGTGCCAGCAGCGCCGACGGGACTAGGGATAACAATGAGCAGTTCTTC
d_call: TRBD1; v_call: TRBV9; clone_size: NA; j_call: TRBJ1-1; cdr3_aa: CASSLTGGTEAFF; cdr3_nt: TGTGCCAGCAGCCTAACAGGGGGCACTGAAGCTTTCTTT
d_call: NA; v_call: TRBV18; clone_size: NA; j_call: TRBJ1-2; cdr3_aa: CASSPSQGYGYTF; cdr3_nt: TGTGCCAGCTCACCCTCACAGGGCTATGGCTACACCTTC
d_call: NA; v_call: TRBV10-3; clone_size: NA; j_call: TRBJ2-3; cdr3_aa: CAISDRSSTDTQYF; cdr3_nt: TGTGCCATCAGTGATCGGTCTAGCACAGATACGCAGTATTTT
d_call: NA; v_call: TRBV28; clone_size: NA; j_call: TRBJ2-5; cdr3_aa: CASRQGGFQETQYF; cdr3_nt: TGTGCCAGCAGACAGGGGGGGTTCCAAGAGACCCAGTACTTC
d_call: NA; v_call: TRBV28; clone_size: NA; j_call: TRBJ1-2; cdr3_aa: CASSLVAAVYYGYTF; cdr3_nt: TGTGCCAGCAGTTTGGTGGCCGCAGTGTACTATGGCTACACCTTC
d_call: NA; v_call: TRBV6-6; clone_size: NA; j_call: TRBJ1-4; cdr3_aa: CASSYRQGSDEKLFF; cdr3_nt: TGTGCCAGCAGTTACAGGCAGGGATCGGATGAAAAACTGTTTTTT
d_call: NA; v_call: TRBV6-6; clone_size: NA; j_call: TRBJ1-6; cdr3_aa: CASTYSAGEGSPLHF; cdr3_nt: TGTGCCAGCACGTACTCGGCAGGGGAAGGATCACCCCTCCACTTT
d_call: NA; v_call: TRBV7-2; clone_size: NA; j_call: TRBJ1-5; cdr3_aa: CASSFPGGGNQPQHF; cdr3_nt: TGTGCCAGCAGCTTCCCGGGGGGAGGGAATCAGCCCCAGCATTTT
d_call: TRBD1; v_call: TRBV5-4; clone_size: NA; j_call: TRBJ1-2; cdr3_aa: CASSLVDRGPWGYTF; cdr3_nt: TGTGCCAGCAGCTTGGTAGACAGGGGGCCCTGGGGCTACACCTTC
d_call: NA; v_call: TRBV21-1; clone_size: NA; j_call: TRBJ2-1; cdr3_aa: CASSFQDRVSYNEQFF; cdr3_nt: TGTGCCAGCAGCTTTCAGGACAGGGTCTCCTACAATGAGCAGTTCTTC
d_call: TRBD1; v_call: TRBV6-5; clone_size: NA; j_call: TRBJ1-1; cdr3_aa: CASSTGAEAFF; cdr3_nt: TGTGCCAGCAGCACAGGGGCTGAAGCTTTCTTT
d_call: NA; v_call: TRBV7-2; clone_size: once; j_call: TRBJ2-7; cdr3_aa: CASSLRGRVDEQYF; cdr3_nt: TGTGCCAGCAGCCTCCGGGGAAGGGTGGATGAGCAGTACTTC
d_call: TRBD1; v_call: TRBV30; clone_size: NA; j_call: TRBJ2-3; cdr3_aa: CAWSVRRGRTDTQYF; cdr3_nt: TGTGCCTGGAGTGTACGAAGGGGGCGCACAGATACGCAGTATTTT
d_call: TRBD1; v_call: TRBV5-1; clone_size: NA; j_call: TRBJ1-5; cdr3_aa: CASSPGQGAYSNQPQHF; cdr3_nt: TGCGCCAGCAGTCCGGGACAGGGGGCCTATAGCAATCAGCCCCAGCATTTT
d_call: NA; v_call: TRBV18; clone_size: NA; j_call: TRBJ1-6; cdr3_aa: CASSLDFSYNSPLHF; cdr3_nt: TGTGCCAGCTCACTGGACTTTTCCTATAATTCACCCCTCCACTTT
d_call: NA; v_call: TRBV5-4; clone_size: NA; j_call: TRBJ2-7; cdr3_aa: CASSLLPDEQYF; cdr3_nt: TGTGCCAGCAGCTTGCTGCCGGACGAGCAGTACTTC
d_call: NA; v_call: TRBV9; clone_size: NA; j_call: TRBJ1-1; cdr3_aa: CASSVVGRNTEAFF; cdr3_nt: TGTGCCAGCAGCGTAGTAGGGAGAAACACTGAAGCTTTCTTT
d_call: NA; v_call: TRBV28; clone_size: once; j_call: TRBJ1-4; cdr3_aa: CASRRGGSANEKLFF; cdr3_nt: TGTGCCAGCAGACGGGGGGGGTCAGCTAATGAAAAACTGTTTTTT
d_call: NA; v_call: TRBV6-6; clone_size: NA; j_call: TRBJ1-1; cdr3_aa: CASSYSLGGTEAFF; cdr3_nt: TGTGCCAGCAGTTATAGTTTAGGGGGCACTGAAGCTTTCTTT
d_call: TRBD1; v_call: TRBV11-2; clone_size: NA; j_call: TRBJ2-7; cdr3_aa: CASSLTGVSYEQYF; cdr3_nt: TGTGCCAGCAGCTTAACAGGGGTCTCCTACGAGCAGTACTTC
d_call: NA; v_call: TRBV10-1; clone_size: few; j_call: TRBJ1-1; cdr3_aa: CASISAGVKDTEAFF; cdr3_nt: TGCGCCAGCATCTCCGCAGGGGTTAAGGACACTGAAGCTTTCTTT
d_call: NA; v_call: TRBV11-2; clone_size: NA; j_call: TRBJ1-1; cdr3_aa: CASRWGGRSTEAFF; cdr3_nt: TGTGCCAGCAGATGGGGGGGGCGCAGCACTGAAGCTTTCTTT
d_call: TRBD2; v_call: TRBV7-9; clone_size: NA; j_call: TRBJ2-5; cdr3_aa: CAHREGQTQYF; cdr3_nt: TGTGCCCACCGGGAGGGCCAGACCCAGTACTTC
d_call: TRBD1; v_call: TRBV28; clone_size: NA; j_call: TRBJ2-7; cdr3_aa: CASSSSGTGFDEQYF; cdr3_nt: TGTGCCAGCAGTTCCTCCGGGACAGGGTTCGACGAGCAGTACTTC
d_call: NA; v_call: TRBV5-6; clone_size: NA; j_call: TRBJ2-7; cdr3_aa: CASRQTGQFRYEQYF; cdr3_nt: TGTGCCAGCAGGCAAACCGGACAGTTCCGCTACGAGCAGTACTTC
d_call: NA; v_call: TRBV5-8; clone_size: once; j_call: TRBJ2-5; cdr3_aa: CASSFGNRGEETQYF; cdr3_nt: TGTGCCAGCAGCTTTGGAAATAGAGGAGAAGAGACCCAGTACTTC
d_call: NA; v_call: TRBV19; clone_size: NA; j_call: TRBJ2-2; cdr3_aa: CASNLGRGLGGELFF; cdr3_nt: TGTGCCAGCAACTTGGGGCGGGGGCTCGGTGGGGAGCTGTTTTTT
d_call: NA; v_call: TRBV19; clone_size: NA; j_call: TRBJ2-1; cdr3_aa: CASSIRRGIDEQFF; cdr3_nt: TGTGCCAGTAGTATAAGGAGAGGGATCGATGAGCAGTTCTTC
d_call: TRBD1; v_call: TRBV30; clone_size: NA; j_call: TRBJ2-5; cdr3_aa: CAWSVGGRETQYF; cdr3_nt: TGTGCCTGGAGTGTAGGGGGCAGGGAGACCCAGTACTTC
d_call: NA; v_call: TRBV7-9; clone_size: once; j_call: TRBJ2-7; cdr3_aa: CASSLDLVSDEQYF; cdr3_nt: TGTGCCAGCAGCTTAGATCTAGTCTCTGACGAGCAGTACTTC
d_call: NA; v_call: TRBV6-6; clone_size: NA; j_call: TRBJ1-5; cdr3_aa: CASSYSSGENQPQHF; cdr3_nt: TGTGCCAGCAGTTACTCGAGTGGGGAGAATCAGCCCCAGCATTTT
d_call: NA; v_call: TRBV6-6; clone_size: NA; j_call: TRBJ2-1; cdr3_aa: CASSYSWQGGNEQFF; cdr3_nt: TGTGCCAGCAGTTACTCGTGGCAGGGAGGCAATGAGCAGTTCTTC
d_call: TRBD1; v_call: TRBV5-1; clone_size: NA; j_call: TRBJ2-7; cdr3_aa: CASSLHYRGGYEQYF; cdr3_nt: TGCGCCAGCAGCCTCCACTACAGGGGTGGGTACGAGCAGTACTTC
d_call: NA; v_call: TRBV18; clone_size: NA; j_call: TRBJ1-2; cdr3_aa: CASSPLQGLNYGYTF; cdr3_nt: TGTGCCAGCTCACCCTTACAGGGCCTTAACTATGGCTACACCTTC
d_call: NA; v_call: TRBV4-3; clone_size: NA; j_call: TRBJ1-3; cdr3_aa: CASSQDAGPGNTIYF; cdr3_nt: TGCGCCAGCAGCCAAGATGCGGGGCCTGGAAACACCATATATTTT
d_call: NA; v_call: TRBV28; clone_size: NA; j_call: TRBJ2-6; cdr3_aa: CASRGLGQLYSGANVLTF; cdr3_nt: TGTGCCAGCAGAGGTCTTGGACAGTTATACTCTGGGGCCAACGTCCTGACTTTC
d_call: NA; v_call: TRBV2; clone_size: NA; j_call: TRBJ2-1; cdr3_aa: CASSVSPSTGRTYNEQFF; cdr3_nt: TGTGCCAGCAGTGTTTCGCCTTCGACAGGTCGTACGTACAATGAGCAGTTCTTC
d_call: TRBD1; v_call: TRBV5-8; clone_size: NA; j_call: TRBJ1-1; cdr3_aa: CASGTGGVWTEAFF; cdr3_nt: TGTGCCAGCGGGACAGGGGGCGTCTGGACTGAAGCTTTCTTT
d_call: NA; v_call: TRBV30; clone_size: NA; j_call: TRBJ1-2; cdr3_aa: CAWMVGGNYGYTF; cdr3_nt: TGTGCCTGGATGGTCGGAGGAAACTATGGCTACACCTTC
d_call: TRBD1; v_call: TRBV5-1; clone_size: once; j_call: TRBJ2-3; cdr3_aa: CASSPAGTGALDTQYF; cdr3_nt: TGCGCCAGCAGCCCTGCCGGGACAGGGGCTTTAGATACGCAGTATTTT
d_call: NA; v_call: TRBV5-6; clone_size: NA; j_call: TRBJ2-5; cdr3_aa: CASSPSQLSGETQYF; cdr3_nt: TGTGCCAGCAGCCCTTCCCAACTATCGGGGGAGACCCAGTACTTC
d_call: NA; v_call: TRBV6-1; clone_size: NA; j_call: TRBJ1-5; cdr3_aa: CASSDYRQGNQPQHF; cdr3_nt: TGTGCCAGCAGTGATTATCGGCAGGGCAATCAGCCCCAGCATTTT
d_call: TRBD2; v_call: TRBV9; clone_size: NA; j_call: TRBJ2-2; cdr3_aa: CASSGLAGEITGELFF; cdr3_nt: TGTGCCAGCAGCGGGCTAGCGGGAGAAATTACCGGGGAGCTGTTTTTT
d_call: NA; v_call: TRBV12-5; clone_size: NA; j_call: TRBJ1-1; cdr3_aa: CARAVNTEVFF; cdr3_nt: TGTGCTAGGGCGGTGAACACTGAAGTTTTCTTT
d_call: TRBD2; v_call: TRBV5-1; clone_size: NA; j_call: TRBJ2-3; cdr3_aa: CASSLGGGGGAGDTQYF; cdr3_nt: TGCGCCAGCAGCTTGGGAGGTGGCGGGGGGGCCGGAGATACGCAGTATTTT
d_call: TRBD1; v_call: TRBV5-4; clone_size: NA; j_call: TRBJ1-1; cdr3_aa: CASSPRTGGTEAFF; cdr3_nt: TGTGCCAGCAGCCCCCGGACAGGGGGCACTGAAGCTTTCTTT